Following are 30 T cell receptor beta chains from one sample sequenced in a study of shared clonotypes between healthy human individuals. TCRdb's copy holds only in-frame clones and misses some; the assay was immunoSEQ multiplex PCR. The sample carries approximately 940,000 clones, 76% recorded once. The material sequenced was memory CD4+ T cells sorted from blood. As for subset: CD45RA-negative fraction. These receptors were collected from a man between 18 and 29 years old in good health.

CDR3 coding DNA: TGTGCCAGCAGGACCCCAACGACAGGGATCGGATACGGAAACACCATATATTTT. This translates into CASRTPTTGIGYGNTIYF. The rearrangement uses TRBV6-4 and TRBJ1-3; 7 bases are shared with TRBD1. The ends lost 6 bases at V and 4 bases at J; junction bases unmatched: 18. The CDR3 length is 18 residues. Germline V gene sequence: CDR1 MRHNA, CDR2 SNTAGT.

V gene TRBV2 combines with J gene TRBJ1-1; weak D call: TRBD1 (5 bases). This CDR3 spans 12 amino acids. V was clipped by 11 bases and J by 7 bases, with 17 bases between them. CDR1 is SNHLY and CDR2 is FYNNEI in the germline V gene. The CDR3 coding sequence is TGTGCCGCTAGACAGAGCCGCGGTGAAGCTTTCTTT. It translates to CAARQSRGEAFF.

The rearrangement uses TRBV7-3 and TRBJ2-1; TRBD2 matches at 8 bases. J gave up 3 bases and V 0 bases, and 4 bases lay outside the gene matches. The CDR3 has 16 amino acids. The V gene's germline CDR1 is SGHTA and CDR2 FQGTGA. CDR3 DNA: TGTGCCAGCAGCTTAACTGGCGGGACTAGCTACAATGAGCAGTTCTTC. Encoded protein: CASSLTGGTSYNEQFF.

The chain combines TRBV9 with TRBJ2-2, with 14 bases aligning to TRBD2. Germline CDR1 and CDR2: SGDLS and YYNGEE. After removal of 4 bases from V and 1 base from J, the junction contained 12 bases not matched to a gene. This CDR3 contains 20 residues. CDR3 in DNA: TGTGCCAGCAGCCCTCGTCCCGGGACTAGCGGGAGAAGGAACACCGGGGAGCTGTTTTTT. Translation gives CASSPRPGTSGRRNTGELFF.

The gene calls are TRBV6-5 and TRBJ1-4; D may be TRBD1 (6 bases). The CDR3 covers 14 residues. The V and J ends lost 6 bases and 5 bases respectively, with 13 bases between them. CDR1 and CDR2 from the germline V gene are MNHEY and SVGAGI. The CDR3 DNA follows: TGTGCCAGCAGCCTCGGGGGCTTGAATGAAAAACTGTTTTTT. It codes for CASSLGGLNEKLFF.

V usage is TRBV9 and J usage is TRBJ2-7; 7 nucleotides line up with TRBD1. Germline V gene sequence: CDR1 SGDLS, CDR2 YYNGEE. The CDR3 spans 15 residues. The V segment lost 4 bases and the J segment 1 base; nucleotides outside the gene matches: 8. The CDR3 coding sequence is TGTGCCAGCAGCCGTTTGACAGGGTCTTCCTACGAGCAGTACTTC. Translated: CASSRLTGSSYEQYF.

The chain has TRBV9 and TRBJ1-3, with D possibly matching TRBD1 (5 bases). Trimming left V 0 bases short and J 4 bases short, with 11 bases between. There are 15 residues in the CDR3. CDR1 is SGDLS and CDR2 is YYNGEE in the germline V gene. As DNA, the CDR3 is TGTGCCAGCAGCGTAGCCGGGTGGGGGGGAAACACCATATATTTT. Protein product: CASSVAGWGGNTIYF.

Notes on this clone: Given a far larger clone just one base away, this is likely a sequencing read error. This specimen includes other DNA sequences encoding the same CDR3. CDR3 in amino acids: CASSVTYEQYF. The DNA of the CDR3 is TGTGCCAGCAGTGTAACCTACGAGCAGTACTTC. This chain links TRBV6-1 with TRBJ2-7; D not resolved. The germline V gene encodes CDR1 MNHNS and CDR2 SASEGT. The CDR3 has 11 residues. V was cut by 4 bases and J by 2 bases, with 3 bases left in between.

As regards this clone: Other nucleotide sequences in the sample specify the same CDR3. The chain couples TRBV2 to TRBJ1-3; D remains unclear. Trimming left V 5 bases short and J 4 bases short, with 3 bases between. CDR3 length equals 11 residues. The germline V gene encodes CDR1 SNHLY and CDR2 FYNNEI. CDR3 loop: CASSSGNTIYF. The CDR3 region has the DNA TGTGCCAGCAGTTCCGGAAACACCATATATTTT.

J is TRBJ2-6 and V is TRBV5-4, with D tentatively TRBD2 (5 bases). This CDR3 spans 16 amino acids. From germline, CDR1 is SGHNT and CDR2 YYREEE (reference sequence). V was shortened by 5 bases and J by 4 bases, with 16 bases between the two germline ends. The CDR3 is CASRPGSGTGANVLTF. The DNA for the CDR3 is TGTGCCAGCAGACCCGGGTCGGGAACCGGGGCCAACGTCCTGACTTTC.

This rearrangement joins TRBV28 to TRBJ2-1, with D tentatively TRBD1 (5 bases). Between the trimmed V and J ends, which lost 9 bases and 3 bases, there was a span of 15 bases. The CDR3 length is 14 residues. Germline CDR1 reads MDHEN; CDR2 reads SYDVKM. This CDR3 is CASIGALGYNEQFF. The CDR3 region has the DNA TGTGCCAGTATAGGGGCCCTCGGCTACAATGAGCAGTTCTTC.

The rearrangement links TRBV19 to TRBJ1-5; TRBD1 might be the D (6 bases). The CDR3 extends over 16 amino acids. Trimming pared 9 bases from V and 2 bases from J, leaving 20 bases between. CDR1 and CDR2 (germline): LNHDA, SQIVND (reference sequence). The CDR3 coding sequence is TGTGCCAGCCGTGGGGGCGCAGCTGGGGGCAATCAGCCCCAGCATTTT. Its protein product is CASRGGAAGGNQPQHF.

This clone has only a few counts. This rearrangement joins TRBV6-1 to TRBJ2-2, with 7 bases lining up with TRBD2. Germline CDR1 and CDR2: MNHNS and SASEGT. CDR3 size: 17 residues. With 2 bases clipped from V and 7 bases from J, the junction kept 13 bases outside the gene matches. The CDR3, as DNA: TGTGCCAGCAGTGAACTTTGGGGGAGGGCCGTACGCGGGGAGCTGTTTTTT. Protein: CASSELWGRAVRGELFF.

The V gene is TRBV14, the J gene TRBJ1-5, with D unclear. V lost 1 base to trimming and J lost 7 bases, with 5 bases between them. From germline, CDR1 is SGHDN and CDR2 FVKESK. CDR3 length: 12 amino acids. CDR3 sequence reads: CASSQGEQPQHF. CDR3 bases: TGTGCCAGCAGCCAAGGTGAACAGCCCCAGCATTTT.

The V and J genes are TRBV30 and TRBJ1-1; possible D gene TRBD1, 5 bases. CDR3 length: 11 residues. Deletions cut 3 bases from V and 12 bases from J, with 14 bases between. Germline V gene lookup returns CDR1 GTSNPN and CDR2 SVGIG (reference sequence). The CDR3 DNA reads TGTGCCTGGAGGCTGACAGCACGAACTTTCTTT. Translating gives CAWRLTARTFF. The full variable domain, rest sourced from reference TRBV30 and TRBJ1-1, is SQTIHQWPATLVQPVGSPLSLECTVEGTSNPNLYWYRQAAGRGLQLLFYSVGIGQISSEVPQNLSASRPQDRQFILSSKKLLLSDSGFYLCAWRLTARTFFGQGTRLTVV.

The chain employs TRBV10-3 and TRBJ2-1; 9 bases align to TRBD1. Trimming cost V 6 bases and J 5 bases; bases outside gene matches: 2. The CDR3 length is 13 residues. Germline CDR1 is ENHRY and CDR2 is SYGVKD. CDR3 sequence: CAISRDRDNEQFF. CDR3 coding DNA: TGTGCCATCAGCCGGGACAGGGACAATGAGCAGTTCTTC.

The CDR3 spells CAWSVRGTSYSYEQYF. For the CDR3, the DNA is TGTGCCTGGAGTGTAAGAGGGACCTCCTATTCCTACGAGCAGTACTTC. This chain connects TRBV30 to TRBJ2-7; the D call may be TRBD1 or TRBD2 (5 bases each). The V end lost 0 bases, the J end lost 1 base, and 16 bases lay between the germline ends. Per the germline V gene, CDR1 is GTSNPN and CDR2 is SVGIG (reference sequence). The CDR3 sequence is 16 residues long. The full variable domain, its missing parts supplied by reference TRBV30 and TRBJ2-7, is SQTIHQWPATLVQPVGSPLSLECTVEGTSNPNLYWYRQAAGRGLQLLFYSVGIGQISSEVPQNLSASRPQDRQFILSSKKLLLSDSGFYLCAWSVRGTSYSYEQYFGPGTRLTVT.

The DNA of the CDR3 is TGCGCCAGCACCTTCGTGGGAGCGGATGGCTACACCTTC. It is translated as CASTFVGADGYTF. The chain joins TRBV5-1 to TRBJ1-2, with no clear D. Germline CDR1 reads SGHRS; CDR2 reads YFSETQ. CDR3 length equals 13 residues. V was clipped by 6 bases and J by 6 bases, with 15 bases between them.

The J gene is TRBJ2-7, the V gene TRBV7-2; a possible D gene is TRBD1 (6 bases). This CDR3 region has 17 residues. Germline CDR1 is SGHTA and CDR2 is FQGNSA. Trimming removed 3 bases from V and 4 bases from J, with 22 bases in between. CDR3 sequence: CASSLGQGAEILYEQYF. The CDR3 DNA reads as TGTGCCAGCAGCTTGGGACAAGGAGCGGAGATCTTATACGAGCAGTACTTC.

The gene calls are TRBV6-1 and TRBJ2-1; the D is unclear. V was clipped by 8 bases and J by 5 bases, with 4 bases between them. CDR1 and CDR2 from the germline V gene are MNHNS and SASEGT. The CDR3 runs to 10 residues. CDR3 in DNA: TGTGCCAGCGGTCACAATGAGCAGTTCTTC. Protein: CASGHNEQFF.

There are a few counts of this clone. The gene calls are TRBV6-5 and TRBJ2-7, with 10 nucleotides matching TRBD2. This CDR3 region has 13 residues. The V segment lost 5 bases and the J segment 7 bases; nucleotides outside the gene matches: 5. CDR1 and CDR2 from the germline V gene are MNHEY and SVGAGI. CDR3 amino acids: CASSPSGSQEQYF. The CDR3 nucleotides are TGTGCCAGCAGTCCTAGCGGGAGTCAAGAGCAGTACTTC.

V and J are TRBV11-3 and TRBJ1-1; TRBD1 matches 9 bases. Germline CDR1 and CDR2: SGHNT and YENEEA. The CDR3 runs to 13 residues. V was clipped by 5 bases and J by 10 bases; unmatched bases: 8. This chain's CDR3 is CASSPGTGRGAFF. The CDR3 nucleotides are TGTGCCAGCAGCCCTGGGACAGGGAGAGGAGCTTTCTTT.

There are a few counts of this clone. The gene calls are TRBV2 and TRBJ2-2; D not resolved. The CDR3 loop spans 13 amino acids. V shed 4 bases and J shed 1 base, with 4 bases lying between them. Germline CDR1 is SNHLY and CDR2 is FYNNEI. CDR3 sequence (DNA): TGTGCCAGCAGTGGACTGAACACCGGGGAGCTGTTTTTT. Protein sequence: CASSGLNTGELFF.

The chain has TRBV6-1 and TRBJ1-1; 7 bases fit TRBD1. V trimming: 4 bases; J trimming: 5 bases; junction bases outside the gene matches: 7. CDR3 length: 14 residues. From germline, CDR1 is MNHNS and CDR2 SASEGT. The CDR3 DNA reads TGTGCCAGCAGTGGAAACACAGGGGTTACTGAAGCTTTCTTT. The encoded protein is CASSGNTGVTEAFF.

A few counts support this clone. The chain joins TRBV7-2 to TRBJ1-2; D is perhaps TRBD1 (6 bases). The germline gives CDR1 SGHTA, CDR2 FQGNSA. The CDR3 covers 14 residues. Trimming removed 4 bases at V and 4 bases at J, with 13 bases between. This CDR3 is CASSSSGATYGYTF. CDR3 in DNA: TGTGCCAGCAGCTCCTCAGGGGCTACCTATGGCTACACCTTC. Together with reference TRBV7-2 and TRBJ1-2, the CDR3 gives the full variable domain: GAGVSQSPSNKVTEKGKDVELRCDPISGHTALYWYRQSLGQGLEFLIYFQGNSAPDKSGLPSDRFSAERTGGSVSTLTIQRTQQEDSAVYLCASSSSGATYGYTFGSGTRLTVV.

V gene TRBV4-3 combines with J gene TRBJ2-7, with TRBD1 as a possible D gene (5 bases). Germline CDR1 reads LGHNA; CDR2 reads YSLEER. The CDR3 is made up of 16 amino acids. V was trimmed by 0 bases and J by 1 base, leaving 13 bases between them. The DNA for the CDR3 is TGCGCCAGCAGCCAAGACCCCTCCAGGGTATCCTACGAGCAGTACTTC. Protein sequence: CASSQDPSRVSYEQYF.

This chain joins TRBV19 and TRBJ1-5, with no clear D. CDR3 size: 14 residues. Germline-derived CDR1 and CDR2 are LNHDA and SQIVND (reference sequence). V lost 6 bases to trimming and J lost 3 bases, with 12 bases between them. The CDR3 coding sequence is TGTGCCAGTAGGACCGCCAGTTTCAATCAGCCCCAGCATTTT. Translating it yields CASRTASFNQPQHF.

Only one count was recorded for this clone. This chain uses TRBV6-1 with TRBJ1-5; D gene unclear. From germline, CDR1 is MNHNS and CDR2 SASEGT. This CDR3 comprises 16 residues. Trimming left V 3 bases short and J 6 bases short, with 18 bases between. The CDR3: CASSESRGLTGQPQHF. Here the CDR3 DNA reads TGTGCCAGCAGTGAGAGCCGGGGTCTTACTGGTCAGCCCCAGCATTTT.

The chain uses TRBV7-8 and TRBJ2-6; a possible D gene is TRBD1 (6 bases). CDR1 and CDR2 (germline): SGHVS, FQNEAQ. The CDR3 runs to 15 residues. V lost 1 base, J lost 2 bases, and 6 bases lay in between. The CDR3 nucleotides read TGTGCCAGCAGCTTAGGGGGGCCTGGGGCCAACGTCCTGACTTTC. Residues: CASSLGGPGANVLTF.

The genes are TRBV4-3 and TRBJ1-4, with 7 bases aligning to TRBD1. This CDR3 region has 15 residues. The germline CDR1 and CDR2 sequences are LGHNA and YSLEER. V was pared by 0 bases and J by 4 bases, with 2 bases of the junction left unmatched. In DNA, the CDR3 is TGCGCCAGCAGCCAAGAGACAGGGCGTAATGAAAAACTGTTTTTT. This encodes CASSQETGRNEKLFF.